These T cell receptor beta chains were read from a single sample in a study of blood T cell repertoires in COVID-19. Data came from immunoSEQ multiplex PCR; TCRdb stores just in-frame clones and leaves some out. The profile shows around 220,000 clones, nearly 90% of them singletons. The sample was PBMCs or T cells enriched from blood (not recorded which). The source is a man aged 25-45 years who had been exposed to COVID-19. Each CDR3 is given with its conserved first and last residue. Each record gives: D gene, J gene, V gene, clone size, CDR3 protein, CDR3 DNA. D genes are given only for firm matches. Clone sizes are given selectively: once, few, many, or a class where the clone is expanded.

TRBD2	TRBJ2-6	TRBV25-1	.	CASSATSGASGANVLTF	TGTGCCAGCAGTGCGACTAGCGGAGCTTCTGGGGCCAACGTCCTGACTTTC
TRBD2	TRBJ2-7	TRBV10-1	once	CASSRRLAGGSISEQYF	TGCGCCAGCAGTCGGAGACTAGCGGGGGGCTCAATCTCCGAGCAGTACTTC
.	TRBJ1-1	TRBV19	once	CASSLGGAVNTEAFF	TGTGCCAGTAGTCTTGGAGGGGCCGTGAACACTGAAGCTTTCTTT
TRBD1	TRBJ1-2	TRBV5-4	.	CASSLEGASGYTF	TGTGCCAGCAGCTTGGAGGGGGCTAGTGGCTACACCTTC
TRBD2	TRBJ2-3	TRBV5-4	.	CASSSPLGGGAADTQYF	TGTGCCAGCAGCTCACCCCTGGGCGGGGGGGCCGCAGATACGCAGTATTTT
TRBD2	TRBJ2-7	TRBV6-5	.	CAMGGLAGFAYEQYF	TGTGCCATGGGTGGACTAGCGGGATTTGCCTACGAGCAGTACTTC
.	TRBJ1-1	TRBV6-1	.	CASSEEGYTEAFF	TGTGCCAGCAGTGAGGAGGGGTACACTGAAGCTTTCTTT
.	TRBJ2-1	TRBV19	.	CASSWRGEGGGEQFF	TGTGCCAGTAGTTGGCGCGGGGAGGGAGGGGGTGAGCAGTTCTTC
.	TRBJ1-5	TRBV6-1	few	CASSEGESNQPQHF	TGTGCCAGCAGTGAGGGAGAGAGCAATCAGCCCCAGCATTTT
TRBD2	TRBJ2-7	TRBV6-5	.	CASSPPPGLVYEQYF	TGTGCCAGCAGTCCTCCCCCGGGACTAGTGTACGAGCAGTACTTC
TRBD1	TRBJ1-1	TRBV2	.	CASRGTGRATEAFF	TGTGCCAGCAGGGGGACAGGGAGGGCCACTGAAGCTTTCTTT
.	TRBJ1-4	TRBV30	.	CAWSVGERLFF	TGTGCCTGGAGTGTAGGTGAGAGGTTGTTTTTT
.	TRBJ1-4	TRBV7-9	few	CASSPKTGPEKKLFF	TGTGCCAGCAGCCCAAAAACAGGGCCGGAGAAAAAACTGTTTTTT
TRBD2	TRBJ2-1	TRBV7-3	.	CASSFSGGADNEQFF	TGTGCCAGCAGCTTTAGCGGGGGGGCCGACAATGAGCAGTTCTTC
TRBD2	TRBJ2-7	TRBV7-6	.	CASRAGGSYEQYF	TGTGCCAGCAGAGCGGGGGGATCCTACGAGCAGTACTTC
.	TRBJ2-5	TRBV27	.	CASSGDTQETQYF	TGTGCCAGCAGTGGGGACACCCAAGAGACCCAGTACTTC
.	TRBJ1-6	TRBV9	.	CASSVGRPPLHF	TGTGCCAGCAGCGTAGGGCGGCCACCCCTCCACTTT
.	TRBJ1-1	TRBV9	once	CASSVERSYTEAFF	TGTGCCAGCAGCGTAGAGCGGAGTTACACTGAAGCTTTCTTT
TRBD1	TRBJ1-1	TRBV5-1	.	CASSYAGQGTTEAFF	TGCGCCAGCAGCTATGCTGGACAGGGCACCACTGAAGCTTTCTTT
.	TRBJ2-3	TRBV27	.	CASSLSGQTDTQYF	TGTGCCAGCAGTTTATCCGGACAGACAGATACGCAGTATTTT
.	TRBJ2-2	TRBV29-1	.	CSVLRSRVGGELFF	TGCAGCGTCTTAAGGAGCAGGGTAGGCGGGGAGCTGTTTTTT
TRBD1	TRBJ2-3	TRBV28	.	CASSFLDREDTDTQYF	TGTGCCAGCAGTTTCCTAGACAGGGAAGACACAGATACGCAGTATTTT
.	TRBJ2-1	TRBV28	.	CASRPVVHYNEQFF	TGTGCCAGCAGGCCTGTGGTACACTACAATGAGCAGTTCTTC
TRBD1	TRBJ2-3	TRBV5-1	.	CASREGQSLTDTQYF	TGCGCCAGCAGAGAGGGACAGAGCCTCACAGATACGCAGTATTTT
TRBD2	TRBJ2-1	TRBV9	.	CASSVATGGAYNEQFF	TGTGCCAGCAGCGTAGCTACGGGGGGGGCATATAATGAGCAGTTCTTC
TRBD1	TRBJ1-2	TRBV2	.	CASSRPPYTGGIWGYTF	TGTGCCAGCAGTCGACCTCCTTATACAGGGGGCATCTGGGGCTACACCTTC
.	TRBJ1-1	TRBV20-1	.	CSAIPRTEAFF	TGCAGTGCTATTCCCCGCACTGAAGCTTTCTTT
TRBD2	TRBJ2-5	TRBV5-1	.	CASSLSGGVETQYF	TGCGCCAGCAGCTTGTCCGGGGGGGTGGAGACCCAGTACTTC
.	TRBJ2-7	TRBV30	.	CAWRSGYEQYF	TGTGCCTGGAGGAGCGGGTACGAGCAGTACTTC
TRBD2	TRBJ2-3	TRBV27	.	CASKSPSGSTDTQYF	TGTGCCAGCAAGTCCCCTAGCGGCAGCACAGATACGCAGTATTTT
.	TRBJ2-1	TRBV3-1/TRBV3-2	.	CASSHRLVIGEQFF	TGTGCCAGCAGCCATAGACTAGTAATCGGTGAGCAGTTCTTC
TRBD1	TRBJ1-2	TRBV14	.	CASSLRQGGGYTF	TGTGCCAGCAGCCTCCGACAGGGTGGCGGCTACACCTTC
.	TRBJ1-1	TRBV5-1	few	CASSPGHLNTEAFF	TGCGCCAGCAGCCCGGGACACTTGAACACTGAAGCTTTCTTT
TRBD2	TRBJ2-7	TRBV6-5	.	CASRLSGGAHEQYF	TGTGCCAGCAGACTTAGCGGGGGGGCCCACGAGCAGTACTTC
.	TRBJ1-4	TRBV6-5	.	CASSLSATNEKLFF	TGTGCCAGCAGTTTATCTGCAACTAATGAAAAACTGTTTTTT
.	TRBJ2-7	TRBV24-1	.	CATSRGAVLISYEQYF	TGTGCCACCAGCAGGGGCGCGGTGTTAATCTCCTACGAGCAGTACTTC
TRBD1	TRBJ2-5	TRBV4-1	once	CASSQGDREEGTQYF	TGCGCCAGCAGCCAAGGGGACAGGGAGGAGGGGACCCAGTACTTC
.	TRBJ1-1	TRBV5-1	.	CARTPGGTEAFF	TGCGCCAGGACCCCGGGGGGCACTGAAGCTTTCTTT
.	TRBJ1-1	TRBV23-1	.	CASSPPERGSEAFF	TGCGCCAGCAGTCCCCCCGAAAGGGGAAGCGAGGCTTTCTTT
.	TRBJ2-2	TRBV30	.	CAWSFGQGELFF	TGTGCCTGGAGTTTTGGACAGGGGGAGCTGTTTTTT
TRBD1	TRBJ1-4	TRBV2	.	CASSMGQGSEKLFF	TGTGCCAGCAGTATGGGACAGGGGAGTGAAAAACTGTTTTTT
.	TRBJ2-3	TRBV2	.	CASSDARDTLLYTQYF	TGTGCCAGCAGCGATGCCCGGGACACCCTTTTGTATACGCAGTATTTT
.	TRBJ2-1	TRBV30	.	CAWNSVDNEQFF	TGTGCCTGGAATAGCGTAGACAATGAGCAGTTCTTC
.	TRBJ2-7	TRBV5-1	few	CASSLEGNDEQYF	TGCGCCAGCAGCTTGGAGGGGAATGACGAGCAGTACTTC
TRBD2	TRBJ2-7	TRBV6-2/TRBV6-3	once	CASSYSITTSGGARYEQYF	TGTGCCAGCAGTTACTCGATAACTACTAGCGGGGGGGCCCGCTACGAGCAGTACTTC
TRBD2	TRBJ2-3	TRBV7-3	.	CASSLGRLAGESTDTQYF	TGTGCCAGCAGCTTAGGTAGGCTAGCGGGGGAGAGCACAGATACGCAGTATTTT
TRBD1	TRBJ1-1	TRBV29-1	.	CSVGQGTTEAFF	TGCAGCGTTGGACAGGGAACGACTGAAGCTTTCTTT
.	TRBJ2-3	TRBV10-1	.	CASSDSYTQYF	TGCGCCAGCAGTGATTCGTATACGCAGTATTTT
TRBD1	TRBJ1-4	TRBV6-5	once	CASSYSTTGGLEKLFF	TGTGCCAGCAGTTACTCTACTACAGGGGGCCTCGAAAAACTGTTTTTT
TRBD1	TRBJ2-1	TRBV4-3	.	CASSHGHRGTGNEQFF	TGCGCCAGCAGCCATGGACACAGGGGAACGGGCAATGAGCAGTTCTTC